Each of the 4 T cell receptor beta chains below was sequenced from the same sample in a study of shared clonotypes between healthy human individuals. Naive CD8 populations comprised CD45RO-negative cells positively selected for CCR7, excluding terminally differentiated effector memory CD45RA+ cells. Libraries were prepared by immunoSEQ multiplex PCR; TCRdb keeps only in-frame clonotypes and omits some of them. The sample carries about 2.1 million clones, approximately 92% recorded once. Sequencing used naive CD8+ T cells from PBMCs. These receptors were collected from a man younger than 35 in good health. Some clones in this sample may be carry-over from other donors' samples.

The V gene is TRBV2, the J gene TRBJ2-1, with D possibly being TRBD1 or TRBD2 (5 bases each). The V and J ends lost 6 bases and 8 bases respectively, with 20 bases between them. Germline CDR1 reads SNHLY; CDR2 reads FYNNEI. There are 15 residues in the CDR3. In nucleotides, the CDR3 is TGTGCCAGCAGACGAGCGGCCACCTTACAGGATGAGCAGTTCTTC. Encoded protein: CASRRAATLQDEQFF.

Here the CDR3 reads CASSLGTGTGTGYTF. CDR3 nucleotide sequence: TGTGCCAGTAGTTTAGGAACCGGGACAGGAACTGGCTACACCTTC. J is TRBJ1-2 and V is TRBV19, with 8 bases fitting TRBD1. The CDR3 is 15 amino acids. Germline assignment: CDR1 LNHDA and CDR2 SQIVND (reference sequence). The V and J ends lost 5 bases and 7 bases, in that order; junction bases with no gene match: 12.

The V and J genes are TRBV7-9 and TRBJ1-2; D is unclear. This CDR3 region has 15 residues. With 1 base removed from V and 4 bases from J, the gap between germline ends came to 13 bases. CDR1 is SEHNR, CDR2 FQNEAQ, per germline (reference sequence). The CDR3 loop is CASSLGETPRYGYTF. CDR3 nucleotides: TGTGCCAGCAGCTTAGGGGAGACCCCCCGCTATGGCTACACCTTC.

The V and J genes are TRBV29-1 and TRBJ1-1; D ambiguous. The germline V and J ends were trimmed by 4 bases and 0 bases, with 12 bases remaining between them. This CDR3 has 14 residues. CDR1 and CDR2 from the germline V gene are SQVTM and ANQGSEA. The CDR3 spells CSVGYGRLNTEAFF. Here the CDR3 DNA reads TGCAGCGTTGGATATGGCAGACTGAACACTGAAGCTTTCTTT.